Below are 17 T cell receptor beta chains sequenced from a single sample in a study of regulatory T cells in long-lasting Graves disease. Noted time point: newly diagnosed GD, antithyroid drugs for less than 3 months. Researchers made the TCR library from RNA that was extracted from PBMCs. With iRepertoire HTBI primers and Arm-PCR of CDR3 regions, TCR beta libraries were built. MiXCR, run by TCRdb on the multiplex PCR reads, gives a single entry per CDR3 protein. Of 580,000 or so distinct CDR3 sequences in the sample, about 16% were seen once. Separately, the same data were catalogued under a study of T cells in Graves' hyperthyroidism and ophthalmopathy.

The specimen comprised peripheral blood mononuclear cells (PBMCs), sampled at new diagnosis, from a patient treated with antithyroid drugs. These receptors came from a man aged 18 to 30 with Graves disease.

Remarks on this clonotype: A much larger clone differs from this one at a single base, so this may be a read error. Likely a read error: the CDR3 ends without its conserved phenylalanine or tryptophan. The chain recombines TRBV18 with TRBJ2-5; maybe TRBD1 (6 bases). Germline V gene lookup returns CDR1 KGHSH and CDR2 LQKENI. CDR3 length: 12 residues. V gave up 4 bases and J gave up 4 bases, with 7 bases separating them. Written as DNA, the CDR3 is TGTGCCAGCTCACGCAGGGGAGAGACCCAGTACCTC. It translates to CASSRRGETQYL.

This clonotype was detected ten times or more. The chain links TRBV3-1 to TRBJ2-1; 8 bases are a match to TRBD2. There are 16 residues in the CDR3. Germline V gives CDR1 LGHDT, CDR2 YNNKEL (reference sequence). After removal of 6 bases from V and 4 bases from J, the junction contained 11 bases not matched to a gene. CDR3 sequence reads: CASSCPRASGYNEQFF. In DNA, the CDR3 is TGTGCCAGCAGTTGCCCTAGAGCTAGCGGGTACAATGAGCAGTTCTTC.

This clonotype was recorded a few times. The chain uses TRBV10-2 and TRBJ2-1; 9 nucleotides align to TRBD2. Germline V gene lookup returns CDR1 WSHSY and CDR2 SAAADI. This CDR3 spans 16 amino acids. V gave up 7 bases and J gave up 1 base; unmatched junction bases: 8. The CDR3 bases are TGCGCCAGCATCGGTTCGCGGGAGGGTTCCTACAATGAGCAGTTCTTC. Translated: CASIGSREGSYNEQFF.

The CDR3 nucleotides are TGTGCCAGCAGCTCCCCCGCGGGCGCGGATTCACCCCTCCACTTT. Translation gives CASSSPAGADSPLHF. V and J are TRBV11-2 and TRBJ1-6; the D is unclear. Looked up from germline, CDR1 is SGHAT and CDR2 is FQNNGV. Trimming stripped 4 bases from V and 8 bases from J, with 15 bases between. The CDR3 has 15 residues.

Turning to this clonotype: Just one base apart from a much larger clone, this may be a read error. This chain links TRBV2 with TRBJ2-5; D not resolved. The V end was cut by 6 bases, the J end by 5 bases, with 16 bases between. Germline V CDR1 and CDR2: SNHLY, FYNNEI. The CDR3 consists of 14 residues. The CDR3 DNA follows: TGTGCCAGCAGACACGAACGACGGCATGAGACCCAGTACTTC. This translates into CASRHERRHETQYF.

The rearrangement uses TRBV20-1 and TRBJ2-5; 8 nucleotides match TRBD2. This CDR3 contains 14 residues. V lost 3 bases to trimming and J lost 4 bases; unmatched junction nucleotides: 7. Germline V gene data show CDR1 as DFQATT and CDR2 as SNEGSKA (reference sequence). The CDR3 bases are TGCAGTGCTAGGGGGGTAGCGGGGAGAGAGACCCAGTACTTC. It encodes CSARGVAGRETQYF.

The chain combines TRBV6-1 with TRBJ2-1; 8 bases fit TRBD2. The J segment lost 4 bases and the V segment lost 1 base, leaving 6 bases of the junction unmatched. This CDR3 has 16 residues. Germline CDR1 is MNHNS and CDR2 is SASEGT. The CDR3 reads CASSEVYSGGYNEQFF. DNA of the CDR3: TGTGCCAGCAGTGAAGTGTACAGCGGGGGTTACAATGAGCAGTTCTTC.

As to this clonotype: At one boundary the junction diverges from the germline segment, which might be a read error. The chain employs TRBV27 and TRBJ1-1, with D perhaps matching TRBD1 (5 bases). The CDR3 runs 17 residues. Germline V gives CDR1 MNHEY, CDR2 SMNVEV (reference sequence). CDR3: CASSLWGIGTGNTGAFF. In DNA form, the CDR3 reads TGTGCCAGCAGTTTATGGGGGATAGGTACGGGGAACACTGGAGCTTTCTTT.

This rearrangement joins TRBV27 to TRBJ1-6; TRBD1 aligns across 7 bases. In germline, CDR1 is MNHEY, CDR2 SMNVEV (reference sequence). After removal of 7 bases from V and 8 bases from J, the junction contained 8 bases not matched to a gene. The CDR3 is 14 amino acids. CDR3 sequence: CASTPGGVYSPLHF. CDR3 sequence (DNA): TGTGCCAGCACCCCAGGGGGTGTGTATTCACCCCTCCACTTT.

In its sample, this clonotype was seen many times. This chain links TRBV20-1 with TRBJ2-1, with 9 positions matching TRBD2. This CDR3 has 16 amino acids. The germline V gene has CDR1 DFQATT and CDR2 SNEGSKA (reference sequence). V lost 1 base and J lost 3; bases outside the gene matches: 7. The CDR3 here is CSARVQLAGSYNEQFF. The DNA for the CDR3 is TGCAGTGCTAGAGTCCAACTAGCGGGTAGCTACAATGAGCAGTTCTTC.

This clonotype has a count of ten or more. V usage is TRBV12-3 or TRBV12-4 and J usage is TRBJ2-7; 9 positions agree with TRBD1. V dropped 6 bases and J dropped 4; count of bases not matched to a gene: 4. The CDR3 loop spans 13 amino acids. The CDR3 bases are TGTGCCAGCAGAGGGACAGGGTCTTACGAGCAGTACTTC. It specifies CASRGTGSYEQYF.

This clonotype was detected a few times. The rearrangement joins TRBV2 to TRBJ1-5; D possibly corresponds to TRBD1 (5 bases). This CDR3 has 13 amino acids. The germline V and J ends were trimmed by 6 bases and 6 bases, with 12 bases remaining between them. Germline CDR1 is SNHLY and CDR2 is FYNNEI. CDR3 sequence reads: CASSRGGFQPQHF. The CDR3 region has the DNA TGTGCCAGCAGCCGCGGGGGTTTTCAGCCCCAGCATTTT.

This clonotype was detected many times. CDR3 nucleotide sequence: TGTGCCAGCAGAAAGCGGGAGGGCCAAAGCTACAATGAGCAGTTCTTC. It is translated as CASRKREGQSYNEQFF. The chain links TRBV6-1 to TRBJ2-1, with 10 bases identical to TRBD2. V shed 6 bases, J shed 3 bases, and the junction held 8 bases outside the gene matches. CDR1 and CDR2 from the germline V gene are MNHNS and SASEGT. This CDR3 is 16 amino acids long.

This clonotype showed up just once. A read error may account for a junction end that differs from germline. The chain joins TRBV3-1 to TRBJ2-7; D may be TRBD1 or TRBD2 (5 bases each). Germline lookup yields CDR1 LGHDT and CDR2 YNNKEL (reference sequence). This CDR3 contains 16 residues. The CDR3 nucleotides read TGTGCCAGCAGGACGTCCGGCACGGGGCTATCCTGCGAGCAGTACTTC. This sequence encodes CASRTSGTGLSCEQYF.

This clonotype was detected ten times or more. The chain is built from TRBV5-1 and TRBJ2-7, with a possible D match to TRBD2 (6 bases). Germline V gives CDR1 SGHRS, CDR2 YFSETQ. The germline V and J ends were trimmed by 3 bases and 1 base, with 17 bases remaining between them. The CDR3 loop spans 16 amino acids. CDR3 residues: CASSSGPGSPSYEQYF. DNA for the CDR3: TGCGCCAGCAGCTCCGGCCCCGGGAGTCCATCCTACGAGCAGTACTTC.

In its sample, this clonotype was seen many times. The chain is built from TRBV3-1 and TRBJ1-1, with D possibly being TRBD1 (6 bases). The CDR3 loop spans 15 amino acids. Trimming stripped 4 bases from V and 0 bases from J, with 12 bases between. Germline loops: CDR1 LGHDT, CDR2 YNNKEL (reference sequence). The CDR3 is CASSPTGPMNTEAFF. The CDR3 nucleotides are TGTGCCAGCAGCCCAACAGGGCCCATGAACACTGAAGCTTTCTTT.

There are a few counts of this clonotype. The chain has TRBV7-2 and TRBJ2-1; D is tentatively TRBD1 or TRBD2 (7 bases each). The germline V gene encodes CDR1 SGHTA and CDR2 FQGNSA. V was trimmed by 4 bases and J by 8 bases, leaving 18 bases between them. The CDR3 runs 15 residues. The CDR3 DNA follows: TGTGCCAGCAGCTCCCGCCGACAGGGAGGGGATGAGCAGTTCTTC. It encodes CASSSRRQGGDEQFF.